The 26 T cell receptor beta chains in this list originate from one sample, sequenced in a study of blood T cell repertoires in COVID-19. Some clones are missing from TCRdb's copy, which holds only in-frame ones; the method was immunoSEQ multiplex PCR. The profile shows roughly 280,000 clones, more than 75% of them singletons. Specimen: peripheral blood. The origin of the receptors is a man aged 35 to 55 with active or convalescent COVID-19.

V and J are TRBV6-5 and TRBJ2-7; 9 bases map to TRBD1. There are 13 residues in the CDR3. J lost 6 bases, V lost 8 bases, and 8 bases had no gene match. Germline V gene sequence: CDR1 MNHEY, CDR2 SVGAGI. CDR3 sequence reads: CASSRTGEREQYF. The CDR3 DNA sequence: TGTGCCAGCTCCCGGACAGGGGAACGCGAGCAGTACTTC.

The genes are TRBV14 and TRBJ1-2, with 8 positions matching TRBD1. Germline values: CDR1 SGHDN, CDR2 FVKESK. The CDR3 is made up of 14 amino acids. Germline trimming cut 4 bases from V and 4 bases from J; bases unmatched to any gene: 5. For the CDR3, the DNA is TGTGCCAGCAGCCCAGGACAGGGCCCCTATGGCTACACCTTC. This encodes CASSPGQGPYGYTF. Using reference TRBV14 and TRBJ1-2 for the parts outside the CDR3, the full variable domain is EAGVTQFPSHSVIEKGQTVTLRCDPISGHDNLYWYRRVMGKEIKFLLHFVKESKQDESGMPNNRFLAERTGGTYSTLKVQPAELEDSGVYFCASSPGQGPYGYTFGSGTRLTVV.

The genes are TRBV6-5 and TRBJ2-2; the match to TRBD2 covers 7 bases. Germline V gene sequence: CDR1 MNHEY, CDR2 SVGAGI. Trimming took 0 bases from V and 5 from J; bases not matched to a gene: 3. CDR3 size: 15 residues. The CDR3: CASSYSSSGTGELFF. The DNA for the CDR3 is TGTGCCAGCAGTTACTCGTCTAGCGGAACCGGGGAGCTGTTTTTT.

The chain links TRBV20-1 to TRBJ1-3; D gene ambiguous. V gave up 5 bases and J gave up 4 bases, with 6 bases separating them. CDR3 size: 11 residues. Germline V gene sequence: CDR1 DFQATT, CDR2 SNEGSKA (reference sequence). CDR3 DNA: TGCAGTGCTGGCCTCGGAAACACCATATATTTT. This sequence encodes CSAGLGNTIYF.

This chain links TRBV7-9 with TRBJ1-6, with D possibly matching TRBD1 (6 bases). The CDR3 contains 15 residues. Per the germline V gene, CDR1 is SEHNR and CDR2 is FQNEAQ (reference sequence). Trimming removed 0 bases at V and 7 bases at J, with 10 bases between. DNA for the CDR3: TGTGCCAGCAGCTTAGCGCAGGGGCGGAATTCACCCCTCCACTTT. This translates into CASSLAQGRNSPLHF.

The chain combines TRBV29-1 with TRBJ2-7; TRBD1 matches at 8 bases. Germline CDR1 and CDR2: SQVTM and ANQGSEA. Trimming at V came to 6 bases and at J to 4 bases, leaving 11 bases not matched to a gene. The CDR3 is made up of 14 amino acids. The CDR3 reads CSVGPTGVGYEQYF. The CDR3 DNA reads as TGCAGCGTGGGACCGACAGGGGTGGGTTACGAGCAGTACTTC.

This clone showed up many times. The chain recombines TRBV7-9 with TRBJ1-2; TRBD1 matches 7 bases. Germline values: CDR1 SEHNR, CDR2 FQNEAQ (reference sequence). CDR3 length: 15 amino acids. V shed 2 bases and J 1 base; nucleotides not matched to a gene: 4. CDR3 nucleotides: TGTGCCAGCAGCTTAACCGACAGGGATAACTATGGCTACACCTTC. Protein: CASSLTDRDNYGYTF.

The V gene is TRBV6-4, the J gene TRBJ2-7; 8 bases agree with TRBD1. This CDR3 has 15 amino acids. Germline V gene data show CDR1 as MRHNA and CDR2 as SNTAGT. Losses at the gene ends were 4 bases for V and 12 bases for J; bases not matched to a gene: 17. The chain's CDR3 is CASSGGIQGGKISYF. The CDR3 coding sequence is TGTGCCAGCAGTGGGGGCATACAGGGGGGCAAGATCTCGTACTTC.

This clone was detected only a few times. This chain links TRBV2 with TRBJ1-2; maybe TRBD1 (5 bases). Germline V gives CDR1 SNHLY, CDR2 FYNNEI. The CDR3 extends over 16 amino acids. Deletions cut 0 bases from V and 8 bases from J, with 19 bases between. The CDR3 sequence: CASSEAGGGDLRGYTF. The CDR3, as DNA: TGTGCCAGCAGTGAAGCGGGGGGAGGGGACTTGAGAGGCTACACCTTC.

The chain carries TRBV18 and TRBJ2-3; TRBD2 might be the D (5 bases). This CDR3 comprises 18 residues. Trimming left V 3 bases short and J 6 bases short, with 25 bases between. Germline V gives CDR1 KGHSH, CDR2 LQKENI. CDR3 protein: CASSPSEGTRAFGDTQYF. For the CDR3, the DNA is TGTGCCAGCTCACCGAGCGAGGGAACTAGAGCATTCGGCGATACGCAGTATTTT.

This clone appeared once. The chain combines TRBV3-1 (or the pseudogene TRBV3-2) with TRBJ1-2; D gene ambiguous. The ends were cut back, 1 base at V and 0 bases at J, with 9 bases in the middle. CDR1 and CDR2 (germline): LGHDT, YNNKEL (reference sequence). The CDR3 loop spans 15 amino acids. The CDR3 coding sequence is TGTGCCAGCAGCCAAGTAAGCCAAGCTAACTATGGCTACACCTTC. Its protein is CASSQVSQANYGYTF.

The V call is TRBV5-1, the J call TRBJ1-4, with D possibly being TRBD1 (6 bases). The CDR3 totals 14 residues. Looked up from germline, CDR1 is SGHRS and CDR2 is YFSETQ. Trimming pared 5 bases from V and 4 bases from J, leaving 12 bases between. CDR3 protein: CASRWGLYNEKLFF. CDR3 nucleotide sequence: TGCGCCAGCAGGTGGGGGCTTTATAATGAAAAACTGTTTTTT.

The chain employs TRBV5-6 and TRBJ2-7, with D possibly matching TRBD2 (5 bases). CDR1 is SGHDT and CDR2 is YYEEEE in the germline V gene. There are 13 residues in the CDR3. V shed 4 bases and J shed 6 bases, with 14 bases lying between them. CDR3 protein: CASSVTGKGEQYF. Written as DNA, the CDR3 is TGTGCCAGCAGCGTTACCGGGAAAGGCGAGCAGTACTTC.

This sequence joins TRBV6-5 and TRBJ1-5; TRBD1 might be the D (5 bases). Per germline, CDR1 MNHEY and CDR2 SVGAGI. Between the trimmed V and J ends, which lost 6 bases and 9 bases, there was a span of 15 bases. CDR3 size: 13 residues. CDR3 coding DNA: TGTGCCAGCAGCCCCGGGGGTAGCAGGCCCCAGCATTTT. Its translation is CASSPGGSRPQHF.

The gene calls are TRBV18 and TRBJ2-7, with a weak D call TRBD2 (6 bases). The CDR3 is 13 amino acids. V shed 3 bases and J shed 3 bases, with 9 bases lying between them. Germline CDR1 and CDR2: KGHSH and LQKENI. This chain's CDR3 is CASSPGDFYEQYF. The CDR3 DNA reads as TGTGCCAGCTCACCTGGGGACTTCTACGAGCAGTACTTC.

V gene TRBV18 combines with J gene TRBJ2-7; 9 positions match TRBD1. The CDR3 has 15 amino acids. The V gene's germline CDR1 is KGHSH and CDR2 LQKENI. Trimming took 1 base from V and 3 from J; bases not matched to a gene: 4. The CDR3 region has the DNA TGTGCCAGCTCACCACAGGACAGGGGAGGCTACGAGCAGTACTTC. It yields the protein CASSPQDRGGYEQYF.

This rearrangement joins TRBV5-4 to TRBJ2-7, with D possibly being TRBD2 (5 bases). The CDR3 runs 13 residues. Germline V gene data show CDR1 as SGHNT and CDR2 as YYREEE (reference sequence). Trimming removed 0 bases at V and 2 bases at J, with 6 bases between. This CDR3 reads CASSLGRAYEQYF. As DNA, the CDR3 is TGTGCCAGCAGCTTGGGGCGGGCCTACGAGCAGTACTTC.

This sequence joins TRBV9 and TRBJ2-7, with TRBD1 as a possible D gene (5 bases). The V gene lost 0 bases and the J gene lost 1 base, with 14 bases spanning the gap. This CDR3 is built from 16 residues. From germline, CDR1 is SGDLS and CDR2 YYNGEE. The CDR3 nucleotides read TGTGCCAGCAGCGTAGGGTTTCTGCAGGGATCCTACGAGCAGTACTTC. It is translated as CASSVGFLQGSYEQYF. The whole variable domain, filled in from reference TRBV9 and TRBJ2-7, reads DSGVTQTPKHLITATGQRVTLRCSPRSGDLSVYWYQQSLDQGLQFLIQYYNGEERAKGNILERFSAQQFPDLHSELNLSSLELGDSALYFCASSVGFLQGSYEQYFGPGTRLTVT.

This clone has more than one count but fewer than ten. The chain carries TRBV5-6 and TRBJ2-7; a weak D match, TRBD2 (5 bases). The CDR3 is made up of 12 amino acids. Germline lookup yields CDR1 SGHDT and CDR2 YYEEEE. V shed 3 bases and J shed 12 bases, with 16 bases lying between them. CDR3 in DNA: TGTGCCAGCAGCTACCGACTACGGTATCCGTACTTC. The encoded protein is CASSYRLRYPYF. Variable domain in full (rest from reference TRBV5-6 and TRBJ2-7): DAGVTQSPTHLIKTRGQQVTLRCSPKSGHDTVSWYQQALGQGPQFIFQYYEEEERQRGNFPDRFSGHQFPNYSSELNVNALLLGDSALYLCASSYRLRYPYFGPGTRLTVT.

V gene TRBV11-2 combines with J gene TRBJ2-1; 7 nucleotides align to TRBD2. The junction had 6 bases not matched to a gene; V was cut back by 0 bases and J by 10 bases. Germline V lookup: CDR1 SGHAT, CDR2 FQNNGV. This CDR3 contains 14 residues. This CDR3 reads CASSLDLGSGEQFF. The DNA of the CDR3 is TGTGCCAGCAGCTTAGATCTTGGTAGCGGGGAGCAGTTCTTC.

This chain uses TRBV6-5 with TRBJ2-7; D may be TRBD2 (5 bases). The CDR3 spans 15 residues. Germline CDR1 reads MNHEY; CDR2 reads SVGAGI. V gave up 2 bases and J gave up 5 bases, with 16 bases separating them. This chain's CDR3 is CASSYRARRRNEQYF. The CDR3, as DNA: TGTGCCAGCAGTTACCGCGCCCGGAGGCGCAACGAGCAGTACTTC.

In DNA, the CDR3 is TGTGCCAGCAGTGAAGGAGGGGGCAAGTACTTC. This encodes CASSEGGGKYF. This sequence joins TRBV2 and TRBJ2-4, with 7 bases matching TRBD1. J gave up 14 bases and V 1 base, and 2 bases lay outside the gene matches. Germline values: CDR1 SNHLY, CDR2 FYNNEI. The CDR3 contains 11 residues.

The chain employs TRBV29-1 and TRBJ2-2, with TRBD1 matching 7 bases. CDR1 and CDR2 (germline): SQVTM, ANQGSEA. The CDR3 is 15 residues long. V was clipped by 0 bases and J by 6 bases; unmatched bases: 7. The CDR3 region has the DNA TGCAGCGTTGAAGAAAAGACAGGGATCGCCGGGGAGCTGTTTTTT. Protein: CSVEEKTGIAGELFF.

This clone has just one count. The chain uses TRBV4-1 and TRBJ2-2; perhaps TRBD2 as D (5 bases). This CDR3 has 17 amino acids. Trimming left V 3 bases short and J 0 bases short, with 14 bases between. Germline V gene data show CDR1 as MGHRA and CDR2 as YSYEKL. The CDR3 DNA is TGCGCCAGCAGCCACGTTAGCGCAAATCCGAACACCGGGGAGCTGTTTTTT. As protein: CASSHVSANPNTGELFF.

The genes are TRBV28 and TRBJ1-2; 8 bases are a match to TRBD1. V was pared by 4 bases and J by 4 bases, with 5 bases of the junction left unmatched. CDR3 length: 14 residues. CDR1 and CDR2 (germline): MDHEN, SYDVKM. The CDR3 region is CASSSGQGGYGYTF. In DNA, the CDR3 is TGTGCCAGCAGTTCCGGACAGGGAGGCTATGGCTACACCTTC.

This clone was detected only once. V gene TRBV5-4 combines with J gene TRBJ2-7; 13 bases agree with TRBD2. The CDR3 covers 15 residues. Trimming removed 7 bases from V and 3 bases from J; junction bases left unmatched: 7. Germline assignment: CDR1 SGHNT and CDR2 YYREEE (reference sequence). The CDR3 coding sequence is TGTGCCAGCTCCGGGACTAGCGGGACCGGCTACGAGCAGTACTTC. As protein: CASSGTSGTGYEQYF.